A single sample gave rise to the 27 T cell receptor beta chains below, sequenced in a study of control samples from healthy donors and cancer patients. This table comes from immunoSEQ multiplex PCR, and its TCRdb copy is limited to in-frame clones, with some not included. This table holds over 200,000 clones, roughly four fifths found once. The specimen sequenced was PBMCs. The receptors derive from a woman in her fifties or sixties with lung cancer.

In the case of this clone: Other nucleotide sequences from this sample produce the same CDR3. This rearrangement joins TRBV28 to TRBJ2-7; maybe TRBD1 (5 bases). Trimming took off 5 bases at V and 3 bases at J, with 8 bases between the two ends. This CDR3 comprises 12 residues. Germline V lookup: CDR1 MDHEN, CDR2 SYDVKM. The CDR3 coding sequence is TGTGCCAGCAGTCGCACAGGCTACGAGCAGTACTTC. Amino acids: CASSRTGYEQYF.

This chain links TRBV7-2 with TRBJ1-4; D remains ambiguous. This CDR3 comprises 16 residues. V lost 4 bases and J 8 bases, leaving 20 bases between the germline ends. In germline, CDR1 is SGHTA, CDR2 FQGNSA. The CDR3 here is CASSYQPSVDPEKLFF. The CDR3 DNA reads TGTGCCAGCAGCTACCAACCGTCCGTCGACCCGGAAAAACTGTTTTTT.

The table lists this clone with a count of one. The chain links TRBV6-5 to TRBJ1-5; the D gene is possibly TRBD1 (5 bases). This CDR3 has 12 amino acids. CDR1 and CDR2 (germline): MNHEY, SVGAGI. Trimming stripped 5 bases from V and 14 bases from J, with 16 bases between. The CDR3 is CASSTGGQREHF. The CDR3 DNA follows: TGTGCCAGCAGTACGGGGGGTCAGAGGGAGCATTTT.

The gene calls are TRBV19 and TRBJ1-5; perhaps TRBD1 as D (6 bases). V was cut by 5 bases and J by 3 bases, with 17 bases left in between. There are 16 residues in the CDR3. From germline, CDR1 is LNHDA and CDR2 SQIVND (reference sequence). Here the CDR3 reads CASSALGQSDNQPQHF. The CDR3 DNA reads as TGTGCCAGTAGTGCCTTAGGACAGTCGGACAATCAGCCCCAGCATTTT. The full variable domain, rest sourced from reference TRBV19 and TRBJ1-5, is DGGITQSPKYLFRKEGQNVTLSCEQNLNHDAMYWYRQDPGQGLRLIYYSQIVNDFQKGDIAEGYSVSREKKESFPLTVTSAQKNPTAFYLCASSALGQSDNQPQHFGDGTRLSIL.

This clone showed up just once. The chain combines TRBV6-5 with TRBJ2-2; D remains ambiguous. Deletions cut 6 bases from V and 1 base from J, with 12 bases between. CDR3 length: 15 residues. CDR1 is MNHEY and CDR2 is SVGAGI in the germline V gene. CDR3 sequence reads: CASRRDLLNTGELFF. The CDR3 coding sequence is TGTGCCAGCAGAAGAGACCTCCTGAACACCGGGGAGCTGTTTTTT.

The rearrangement uses TRBV24-1 and TRBJ2-1; D possibly corresponds to TRBD1 (5 bases). The V end lost 4 bases, the J end lost 8 bases, and 17 bases lay between the germline ends. This CDR3 region has 15 residues. The germline V gene encodes CDR1 KGHDR and CDR2 SFDVKD. The CDR3 DNA reads TGTGCCACCAGTGACCCGAATACTCAGGGATATGAGCAGTTCTTC. Translated, it gives CATSDPNTQGYEQFF.

The rearrangement uses TRBV7-2 and TRBJ1-2; no definite D call. Germline-derived CDR1 and CDR2 are SGHTA and FQGNSA. The CDR3 is made up of 13 amino acids. V dropped 2 bases and J dropped 4 bases, with 8 bases sitting between them. The CDR3 sequence is CASSLSVFYGYTF. DNA for the CDR3: TGTGCCAGCAGCTTATCGGTTTTCTATGGCTACACCTTC.

This clone has just a few counts. This sequence joins TRBV19 and TRBJ1-5, with 7 nucleotides matching TRBD1. Germline V gene sequence: CDR1 LNHDA, CDR2 SQIVND (reference sequence). V lost 5 bases, J lost 7 bases, and 11 bases stayed unmatched. The CDR3 is 15 residues long. This chain's CDR3 is CASSVLGGAGQPQHF. CDR3 bases: TGTGCCAGTAGTGTCCTAGGGGGCGCGGGACAGCCCCAGCATTTT.

In its sample, this clone was seen a few times. V usage is TRBV5-1 and J usage is TRBJ1-1, with D uncertain. The V end lost 2 bases, the J end lost 1 base, and 12 bases lay between the germline ends. The CDR3 is 15 amino acids. Germline loops: CDR1 SGHRS, CDR2 YFSETQ. The CDR3: CASSFDPAGNTEAFF. The CDR3 DNA follows: TGCGCCAGCAGCTTCGACCCGGCCGGGAACACTGAAGCTTTCTTT.

The chain employs TRBV5-5 and TRBJ2-7; TRBD2 agrees at 12 bases. CDR3 size: 15 residues. The V and J ends lost 0 bases and 2 bases, in that order; junction bases with no gene match: 0. Germline V gene sequence: CDR1 SGHKS, CDR2 YYEKEE (reference sequence). This CDR3 reads CASSLGLAGAYEQYF. DNA of the CDR3: TGTGCCAGCAGCTTGGGACTAGCGGGAGCCTACGAGCAGTACTTC.

The chain combines TRBV7-7 with TRBJ2-1; tentatively, D is TRBD1 (5 bases). The CDR3 runs to 16 residues. V was shortened by 5 bases and J by 6 bases, with 20 bases between the two germline ends. The germline V gene encodes CDR1 SSHAT and CDR2 FNYEAQ (reference sequence). CDR3 sequence reads: CASSPGRLVGANEQFF. The CDR3 DNA reads TGTGCCAGCAGCCCCGGGCGGCTAGTAGGGGCCAATGAGCAGTTCTTC.

The CDR3 region has the DNA TGTGCCAGCGGACAGGGTTCTGGAAACACCATATATTTT. The encoded protein is CASGQGSGNTIYF. J is TRBJ1-3 and V is TRBV11-2; TRBD1 aligns across 8 bases. Germline V gene sequence: CDR1 SGHAT, CDR2 FQNNGV. The V segment lost 8 bases and the J segment 1 base; nucleotides outside the gene matches: 1. The CDR3 extends over 13 amino acids.

The chain recombines TRBV6-5 with TRBJ2-2; D not certain. Per germline, CDR1 MNHEY and CDR2 SVGAGI. The CDR3 is 15 amino acids. Trimming pared 8 bases from V and 3 bases from J, leaving 16 bases between. CDR3 in amino acids: CASRPLGLDTGELFF. The CDR3 DNA follows: TGTGCCAGCCGGCCTCTAGGTTTGGACACCGGGGAGCTGTTTTTT.

V usage is TRBV5-6 and J usage is TRBJ1-1; D unresolved. The germline V and J ends were trimmed by 4 bases and 0 bases, with 13 bases remaining between them. Germline assignment: CDR1 SGHDT and CDR2 YYEEEE. The CDR3 consists of 15 residues. The chain's CDR3 is CASSPRNSMNTEAFF. The CDR3 DNA is TGTGCCAGCAGCCCCCGAAACAGCATGAACACTGAAGCTTTCTTT.

The chain uses TRBV10-3 and TRBJ2-2; tentatively, D is TRBD2 (7 bases). Trimming pared 7 bases from V and 6 bases from J, leaving 15 bases between. The CDR3 totals 14 residues. Germline CDR1 is ENHRY and CDR2 is SYGVKD. The CDR3 sequence is CAITRGGGSGELFF. The DNA of the CDR3 is TGTGCCATCACCCGGGGCGGGGGCTCCGGGGAGCTGTTTTTT.

The V call is TRBV20-1, the J call TRBJ2-7, with TRBD1 matching over 7 bases. The length of the CDR3 is 14 residues. The V gene's germline CDR1 is DFQATT and CDR2 SNEGSKA (reference sequence). J was trimmed by 5 bases and V by 3 bases; bases with no gene match: 10. CDR3 loop: CSASHSKGADEQYF. Here the CDR3 DNA reads TGCAGTGCTAGTCATTCCAAGGGGGCGGACGAGCAGTACTTC.

The rearrangement uses TRBV2 and TRBJ2-5; no firm D call. The CDR3 is made up of 13 amino acids. The V gene lost 4 bases and the J gene lost 3 bases, with 9 bases spanning the gap. Germline assignment: CDR1 SNHLY and CDR2 FYNNEI. The DNA of the CDR3 is TGTGCCAGCAGTGTAAGGGTGAAAGAGACCCAGTACTTC. Amino acids: CASSVRVKETQYF.

The chain recombines TRBV27 with TRBJ2-1, with TRBD2 matching over 7 bases. The germline V gene encodes CDR1 MNHEY and CDR2 SMNVEV (reference sequence). Losses at the gene ends were 5 bases for V and 7 bases for J; bases not matched to a gene: 8. This CDR3 is built from 14 residues. The CDR3 spells CASSPDRGGNEQFF. The CDR3 coding sequence is TGTGCCAGCAGTCCCGACCGGGGAGGGAATGAGCAGTTCTTC.

The rearrangement links TRBV3-1 (or the pseudogene TRBV3-2) to TRBJ2-2, with D maybe TRBD2 (5 bases). CDR3 size: 15 residues. V was shortened by 1 base and J by 5 bases, with 11 bases between the two germline ends. CDR1 LGHDT and CDR2 YNNKEL come from the germline V gene (reference sequence). Here the CDR3 reads CASSQVARRTGELFF. CDR3 bases: TGTGCCAGCAGCCAAGTAGCGAGACGGACCGGGGAGCTGTTTTTT.

This chain connects TRBV11-3 to TRBJ2-3; D is unresolved. This CDR3 contains 11 residues. Germline loops: CDR1 SGHNT, CDR2 YENEEA. Deletions cut 3 bases from V and 6 bases from J, with 4 bases between. The CDR3 loop reads CASSLGDTQYF. The CDR3 DNA reads TGTGCCAGCAGCTTGGGCGATACGCAGTATTTT.

The chain has TRBV7-2 and TRBJ1-2, with 7 bases aligning to TRBD1. Germline CDR1 SGHTA, CDR2 FQGNSA. The CDR3 covers 14 residues. The ends lost 1 base at V and 4 bases at J; junction bases unmatched: 3. In DNA form, the CDR3 reads TGTGCCAGCAGCTTAGGAGGGGGCAGCTATGGCTACACCTTC. This encodes CASSLGGGSYGYTF.

DNA for the CDR3: TGTGCCAGCTCGAAACAGGGAGTGAACACTGAAGCTTTCTTT. This sequence encodes CASSKQGVNTEAFF. This chain links TRBV18 with TRBJ1-1; D might be TRBD1 (6 bases). The CDR3 runs 14 residues. Germline assignment: CDR1 KGHSH and CDR2 LQKENI. V was cut by 6 bases and J by 0 bases, with 11 bases left in between.

This clone has just a few counts. The CDR3 DNA sequence: TGTGCCAGCAGCCTCCTCGGGACTAGCTTGGGGAGAACAGATACGCAGTATTTT. It encodes CASSLLGTSLGRTDTQYF. The chain links TRBV4-2 to TRBJ2-3; 9 bases map to TRBD2. The CDR3 length is 18 residues. The germline V gene has CDR1 LGHNA and CDR2 YNFKEQ. V was pared by 4 bases and J by 3 bases, with 14 bases of the junction left unmatched.

This clone was detected once. This chain uses TRBV4-1 with TRBJ1-4; 11 bases match TRBD1. The CDR3 covers 18 residues. In germline, CDR1 is MGHRA, CDR2 YSYEKL. V shed 5 bases, J shed 1 base, and the junction held 9 bases outside the gene matches. The CDR3 spells CASSAGQGAGRTNEKLFF. The CDR3 DNA is TGCGCCAGCAGCGCCGGACAGGGGGCCGGGCGAACTAATGAAAAACTGTTTTTT.

Remarks on this clone: Within the sample, other DNA sequences also encode this same CDR3. V gene TRBV9 combines with J gene TRBJ1-2; D is unresolved. The CDR3 spans 13 residues. CDR1 and CDR2 from the germline V gene are SGDLS and YYNGEE. V was pared by 0 bases and J by 1 base, with 4 bases between. In DNA, the CDR3 is TGTGCCAGCAGCGTAGAGGGTAACTATGGCTACACCTTC. This encodes CASSVEGNYGYTF.

The rearrangement uses TRBV5-1 and TRBJ1-4; possible D gene TRBD1, 5 bases. This CDR3 has 16 amino acids. Germline CDR1 is SGHRS and CDR2 is YFSETQ. Trimming took off 3 bases at V and 3 bases at J, with 15 bases between the two ends. The CDR3 loop is CASSSGSGVANEKLFF. The CDR3 region has the DNA TGCGCCAGCAGCTCCGGATCGGGGGTCGCTAATGAAAAACTGTTTTTT.

This chain uses TRBV21-1 with TRBJ2-5; TRBD1, as called in the table, went unchecked against the DNA. TRBV21-1 is noted as a pseudogene. The CDR3 consists of 15 residues. The CDR3 DNA reads TGTGCCAGCAGCAAAGGTGGACAGGGCCAAGAGACCCAGTACTTC. This gives the protein CASSKGGQGQETQYF.